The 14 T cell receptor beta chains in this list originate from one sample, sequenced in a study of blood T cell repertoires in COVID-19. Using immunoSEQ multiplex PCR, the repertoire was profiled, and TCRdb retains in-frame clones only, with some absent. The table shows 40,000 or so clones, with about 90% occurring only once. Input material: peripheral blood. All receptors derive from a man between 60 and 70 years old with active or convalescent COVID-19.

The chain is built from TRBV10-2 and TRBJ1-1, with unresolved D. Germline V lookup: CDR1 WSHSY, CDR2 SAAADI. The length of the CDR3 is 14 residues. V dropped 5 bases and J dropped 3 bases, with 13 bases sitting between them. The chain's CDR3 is CASSKVGADTEAFF. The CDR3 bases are TGCGCCAGCAGTAAAGTGGGCGCCGACACTGAAGCTTTCTTT.

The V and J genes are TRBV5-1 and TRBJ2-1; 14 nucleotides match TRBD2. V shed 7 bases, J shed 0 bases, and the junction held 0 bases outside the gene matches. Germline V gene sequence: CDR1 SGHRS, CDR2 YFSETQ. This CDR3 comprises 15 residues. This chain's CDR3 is CASGTSGSSYNEQFF. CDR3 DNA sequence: TGCGCCAGCGGGACTAGCGGGAGCTCCTACAATGAGCAGTTCTTC.

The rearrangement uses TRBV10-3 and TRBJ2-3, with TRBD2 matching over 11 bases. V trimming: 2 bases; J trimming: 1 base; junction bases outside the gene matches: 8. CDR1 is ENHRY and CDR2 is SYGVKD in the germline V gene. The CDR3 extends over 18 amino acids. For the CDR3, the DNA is TGTGCCATCAGTGAGGGGATAGCGGGAGGGCCGGGCACAGATACGCAGTATTTT. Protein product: CAISEGIAGGPGTDTQYF.

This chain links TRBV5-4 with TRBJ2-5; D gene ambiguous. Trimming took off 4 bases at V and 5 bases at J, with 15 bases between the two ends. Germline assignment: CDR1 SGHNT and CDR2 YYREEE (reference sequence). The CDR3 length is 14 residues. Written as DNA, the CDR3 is TGTGCCAGCAGCCCAGCTGAGCGCCGGGAGACCCAGTACTTC. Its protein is CASSPAERRETQYF. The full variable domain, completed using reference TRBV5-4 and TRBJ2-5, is ETGVTQSPTHLIKTRGQQVTLRCSSQSGHNTVSWYQQALGQGPQFIFQYYREEENGRGNFPPRFSGLQFPNYSSELNVNALELDDSALYLCASSPAERRETQYFGPGTRLLVL.

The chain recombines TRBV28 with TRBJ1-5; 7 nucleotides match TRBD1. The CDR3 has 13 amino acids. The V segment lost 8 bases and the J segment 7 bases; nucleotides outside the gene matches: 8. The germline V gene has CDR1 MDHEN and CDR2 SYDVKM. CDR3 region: CASEGGLGQPQHF. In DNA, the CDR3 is TGTGCCAGCGAAGGGGGCCTAGGACAGCCCCAGCATTTT.

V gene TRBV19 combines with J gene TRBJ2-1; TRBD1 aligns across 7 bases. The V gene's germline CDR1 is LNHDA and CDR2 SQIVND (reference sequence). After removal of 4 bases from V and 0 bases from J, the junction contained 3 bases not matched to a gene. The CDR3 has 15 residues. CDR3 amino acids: CASSTTGSSYNEQFF. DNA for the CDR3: TGTGCCAGTAGTACGACAGGGAGCTCCTACAATGAGCAGTTCTTC.

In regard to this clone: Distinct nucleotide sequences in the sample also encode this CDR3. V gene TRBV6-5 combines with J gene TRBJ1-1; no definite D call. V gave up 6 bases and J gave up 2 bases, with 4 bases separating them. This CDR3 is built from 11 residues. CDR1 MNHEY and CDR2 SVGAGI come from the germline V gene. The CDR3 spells CASRRNTEAFF. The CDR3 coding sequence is TGTGCCAGCAGGAGAAACACTGAAGCTTTCTTT.

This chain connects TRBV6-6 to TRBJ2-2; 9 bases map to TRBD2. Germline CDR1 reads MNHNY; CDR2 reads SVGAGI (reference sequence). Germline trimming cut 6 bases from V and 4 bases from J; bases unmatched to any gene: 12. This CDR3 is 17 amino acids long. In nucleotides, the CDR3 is TGTGCCAGCAGCCGAGGTAGAGCGGGAGGTTTCACCGGGGAGCTGTTTTTT. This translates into CASSRGRAGGFTGELFF.

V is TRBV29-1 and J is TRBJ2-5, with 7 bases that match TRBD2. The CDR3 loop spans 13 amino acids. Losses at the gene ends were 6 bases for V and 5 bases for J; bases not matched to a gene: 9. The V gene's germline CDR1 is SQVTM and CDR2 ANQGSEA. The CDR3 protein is CSVSGRVGETQYF. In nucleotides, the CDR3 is TGCAGCGTCTCGGGGAGGGTTGGCGAGACCCAGTACTTC.

The CDR3 nucleotides read TGTGCCAGCAGTTCGGGACTAGCGGGATTCTCCTACAATGAGCAGTTCTTC. Translated, it gives CASSSGLAGFSYNEQFF. V usage is TRBV28 and J usage is TRBJ2-1, with 13 bases that match TRBD2. This CDR3 comprises 17 residues. Germline trimming cut 4 bases from V and 0 bases from J; bases unmatched to any gene: 3. Germline lookup yields CDR1 MDHEN and CDR2 SYDVKM.

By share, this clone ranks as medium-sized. As DNA, the CDR3 is TGTGCCAGCAGTTCACATCCTAGGACAGGGGCCCCCGCTCAGCCCCAGCATTTT. Amino acid sequence: CASSSHPRTGAPAQPQHF. The chain is built from TRBV28 and TRBJ1-5; the match to TRBD1 covers 9 bases. With 4 bases clipped from V and 6 bases from J, the junction kept 16 bases outside the gene matches. The CDR3 has 18 residues. Germline CDR1 MDHEN, CDR2 SYDVKM.

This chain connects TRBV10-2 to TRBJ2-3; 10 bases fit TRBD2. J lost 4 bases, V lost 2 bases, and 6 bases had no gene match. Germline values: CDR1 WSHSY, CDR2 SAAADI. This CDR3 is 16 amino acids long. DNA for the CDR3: TGCGCCAGCAGTGAGGATAGCGGGAGGTTGTCAGATACGCAGTATTTT. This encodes CASSEDSGRLSDTQYF.

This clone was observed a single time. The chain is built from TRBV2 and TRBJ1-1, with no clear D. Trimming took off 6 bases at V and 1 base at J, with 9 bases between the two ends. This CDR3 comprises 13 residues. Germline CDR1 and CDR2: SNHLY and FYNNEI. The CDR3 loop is CASSPAGNTEAFF. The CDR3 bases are TGTGCCAGCAGCCCCGCGGGGAACACTGAAGCTTTCTTT.

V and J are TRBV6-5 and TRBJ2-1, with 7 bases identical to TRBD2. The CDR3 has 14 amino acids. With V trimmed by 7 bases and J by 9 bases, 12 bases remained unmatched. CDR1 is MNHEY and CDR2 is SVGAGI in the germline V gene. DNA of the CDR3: TGTGCCAGCACCCGAGCGGGGCGCGGGACTGAGCAGTTCTTC. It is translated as CASTRAGRGTEQFF.